A single sample gave rise to the 12 T cell receptor beta chains below, sequenced in a study of response to subunit inactivated influenza vaccine. TCRdb processed the RT-PCR reads anew with MiXCR; each CDR3 protein has one entry. The sample includes 550,000 to 800,000 distinct CDR3 sequences, 15% to 17% seen only once; the top ten take around a tenth. Sequences were derived from PBMCs from blood, sampled about 12 days after vaccination. These receptors came from a man in his fifties who received an inactivated influenza vaccine.

The chain uses TRBV20-1 and TRBJ2-3, with D unclear. V was pared by 1 base and J by 1 base, with 18 bases between. The CDR3 has 17 amino acids. CDR1 and CDR2 (germline): DFQATT, SNEGSKA (reference sequence). As DNA, the CDR3 is TGCAGTGCTAGAGCACGCGCGGAGAACCTTCGCACAGATACGCAGTATTTT. Translating it yields CSARARAENLRTDTQYF.

This clonotype was counted ten times or more. The chain couples TRBV12-3 or TRBV12-4 to TRBJ2-2, with D perhaps TRBD1 (5 bases). The CDR3 has 15 amino acids. Trimming took 3 bases from V and 2 from J, leaving 10 bases between them. The CDR3 here is CASSFRGFNTGELFF. CDR3 coding DNA: TGTGCCAGCAGTTTTAGGGGATTTAACACCGGGGAGCTGTTTTTT.

V is TRBV10-3 and J is TRBJ2-3; D tentatively fits TRBD1 or TRBD2 (5 bases each). The CDR3 is 16 residues long. Germline V gene sequence: CDR1 ENHRY, CDR2 SYGVKD. V was cut by 3 bases and J by 4 bases, with 17 bases left in between. The CDR3 loop reads CAISETGTRIPDTQYF. The CDR3 nucleotides are TGTGCCATCAGTGAAACCGGGACCCGAATCCCAGATACGCAGTATTTT.

In this sample, this clonotype turned up many times. The J gene is TRBJ1-1, the V gene TRBV7-9; tentatively, D is TRBD1 (5 bases). The length of the CDR3 is 14 residues. CDR1 is SEHNR, CDR2 FQNEAQ, per germline (reference sequence). The V and J ends lost 6 bases and 1 base respectively, with 12 bases between them. Here the CDR3 reads CASSLAGTNTEAFF. Written as DNA, the CDR3 is TGTGCCAGCAGTTTGGCAGGGACGAACACTGAAGCTTTCTTT.

In its sample, this clonotype was seen a few times. The chain joins TRBV5-1 to TRBJ2-7; 7 positions agree with TRBD2. Per germline, CDR1 SGHRS and CDR2 YFSETQ. V lost 4 bases, J lost 0 bases, and 13 bases stayed unmatched. The CDR3 contains 17 residues. As DNA, the CDR3 is TGCGCCAGCAGCCTTTTGGCTAGCGGACTTGTCTCCTACGAGCAGTACTTC. Translation gives CASSLLASGLVSYEQYF. The full variable domain, its missing parts supplied by reference TRBV5-1 and TRBJ2-7, is KAGVTQTPRYLIKTRGQQVTLSCSPISGHRSVSWYQQTPGQGLQFLFEYFSETQRNKGNFPGRFSGRQFSNSRSEMNVSTLELGDSALYLCASSLLASGLVSYEQYFGPGTRLTVT.

This clonotype was detected a few times. The junction departs from the called germline gene at one end, perhaps through a read error. The chain uses TRBV7-9 and TRBJ2-1; D is unclear. Germline loops: CDR1 SEHNR, CDR2 FQNEAQ (reference sequence). The CDR3 covers 15 residues. The CDR3 here is CAGSLGQGTYNEQFF. CDR3 DNA: TGTGCCGGCAGCTTAGGTCAAGGGACCTACAATGAGCAGTTCTTC.

This chain links TRBV9 with TRBJ2-7; D gene unclear. V dropped 0 bases and J dropped 3 bases, with 10 bases sitting between them. Looked up from germline, CDR1 is SGDLS and CDR2 is YYNGEE. This CDR3 is 14 amino acids long. The CDR3 protein is CASSVESEDYEQYF. The DNA for the CDR3 is TGTGCCAGCAGCGTAGAGTCAGAAGACTACGAGCAGTACTTC.

This clonotype was detected only a few times. The rearrangement joins TRBV6-2 or TRBV6-3 to TRBJ2-1, with 8 bases identical to TRBD2. The CDR3 spans 16 residues. The J segment lost 7 bases and the V segment lost 2 bases, leaving 10 bases of the junction unmatched. The germline V gene encodes CDR1 MNHEY and CDR2 SVGEGT. The CDR3 DNA is TGTGCCAGCAGTTACGAGCTCGGGAGGGGGGAGAATGAGCAGTTCTTC. Its protein product is CASSYELGRGENEQFF.

This chain joins TRBV29-1 and TRBJ2-2; D is ambiguous. This CDR3 contains 11 residues. Looked up from germline, CDR1 is SQVTM and CDR2 is ANQGSEA. V dropped 1 base and J dropped 5 bases, with 2 bases sitting between them. Here the CDR3 reads CSVEVTGELFF. DNA for the CDR3: TGCAGCGTTGAAGTTACCGGGGAGCTGTTTTTT.

This clonotype was seen a handful of times. The chain recombines TRBV12-3 or TRBV12-4 with TRBJ1-2; D uncertain. This CDR3 region has 14 residues. Trimming took 4 bases from V and 6 from J, leaving 15 bases between them. The CDR3 DNA sequence: TGTGCCAGCAGTTCCGCCGTGGGTTTCAATGGCTACACCTTC. This sequence encodes CASSSAVGFNGYTF.

The V gene is TRBV10-3, the J gene TRBJ1-6; D is uncertain. Germline values: CDR1 ENHRY, CDR2 SYGVKD. The CDR3 loop spans 13 amino acids. Trimming took 10 bases from V and 9 from J, leaving 16 bases between them. CDR3 in amino acids: CATGNREGSPLHF. For the CDR3, the DNA is TGTGCCACCGGGAACCGGGAGGGTTCACCCCTCCACTTT.

Written as DNA, the CDR3 is TGTGCCATCAGTGATTCCGGGATCTCCTACGAGCAGTACTTC. This sequence encodes CAISDSGISYEQYF. The chain couples TRBV10-3 to TRBJ2-7, with D perhaps TRBD2 (5 bases). CDR1 is ENHRY and CDR2 is SYGVKD in the germline V gene. The germline V and J ends were trimmed by 3 bases and 0 bases, with 9 bases remaining between them. CDR3 size: 14 residues.